Listed here are 21 T cell receptor beta chains from one sample, sequenced in a study of Ad26.COV2.S vaccination and SARS-CoV-2 variants. Assay used: immunoSEQ multiplex PCR; TCRdb lists only in-frame clones, some missing. The data hold 300,000 to 450,000 clones, with about 90% observed a single time. The sample here was peripheral blood, taken after recovery from COVID-19. These receptors all come from a human donor who had recovered from COVID-19.

The rearrangement joins TRBV11-3 to TRBJ2-3; no reliable D call. The germline V gene encodes CDR1 SGHNT and CDR2 YENEEA. The CDR3 is 12 residues long. V shed 2 bases and J shed 4 bases, with 4 bases lying between them. The CDR3, as DNA: TGTGCCAGCAGCTTAAGGGCAGATACGCAGTATTTT. Translation: CASSLRADTQYF.

This clone was seen more than once but under ten times. The V call is TRBV5-4, the J call TRBJ1-2; 7 positions agree with TRBD1. Trimming took 4 bases from V and 2 from J; bases not matched to a gene: 5. Germline V gene data show CDR1 as SGHNT and CDR2 as YYREEE (reference sequence). This CDR3 region has 14 residues. CDR3 sequence reads: CASSHGQVNYGYTF. CDR3 sequence (DNA): TGTGCCAGCAGCCATGGACAGGTCAACTATGGCTACACCTTC.

This clone was observed once. This chain connects TRBV3-1 (or the pseudogene TRBV3-2) to TRBJ2-5; D call uncertain. V was cut by 5 bases and J by 4 bases, with 11 bases left in between. Germline V CDR1 and CDR2: LGHDT, YNNKEL (reference sequence). CDR3 length: 13 amino acids. The CDR3 region is CASSSRSPETQYF. CDR3 coding DNA: TGTGCCAGCAGCTCTAGATCTCCAGAGACCCAGTACTTC.

The chain couples TRBV15 to TRBJ2-3; D unresolved. Germline CDR1 is LNHNV and CDR2 is YYDKDF (reference sequence). The CDR3 sequence is 14 residues long. Trimming pared 0 bases from V and 4 bases from J, leaving 8 bases between. The CDR3 protein is CATSRDSLADTQYF. CDR3 bases: TGTGCCACCAGCAGAGATAGTCTTGCAGATACGCAGTATTTT.

The V and J genes are TRBV7-9 and TRBJ2-4, with D perhaps TRBD1 (5 bases). V dropped 5 bases and J dropped 0 bases, with 11 bases sitting between them. Germline CDR1 is SEHNR and CDR2 is FQNEAQ (reference sequence). The CDR3 extends over 15 amino acids. The CDR3 is CASSGDSLAKNIQYF. The CDR3 nucleotides are TGTGCCAGCAGCGGCGACAGTTTAGCCAAAAACATTCAGTACTTC.

The rearrangement joins TRBV27 to TRBJ2-2; D is perhaps TRBD2 (5 bases). The CDR3 is 17 residues long. Germline V gene sequence: CDR1 MNHEY, CDR2 SMNVEV (reference sequence). V shed 5 bases and J shed 0 bases, with 16 bases lying between them. CDR3 sequence (DNA): TGTGCCAGCAGTCCCCGGGGTAGGGCGGCGAACACCGGGGAGCTGTTTTTT. As protein: CASSPRGRAANTGELFF.

The V and J genes are TRBV4-1 and TRBJ2-1, with 9 bases identical to TRBD1. The germline V gene has CDR1 MGHRA and CDR2 YSYEKL. With V trimmed by 3 bases and J by 7 bases, 13 bases remained unmatched. The length of the CDR3 is 17 residues. The CDR3 region is CASSHLERLGQGNEQFF. The CDR3 coding sequence is TGCGCCAGCAGCCACCTGGAACGGCTCGGACAGGGGAATGAGCAGTTCTTC.

The chain joins TRBV2 to TRBJ1-5; D gene uncertain. This CDR3 has 16 residues. The germline CDR1 and CDR2 sequences are SNHLY and FYNNEI. The ends were cut back, 4 bases at V and 7 bases at J, with 20 bases in the middle. CDR3 bases: TGTGCCAGCAGTGCTCCCGGGCCCCCAGGAGGGCAGCCCCAGCATTTT. This translates into CASSAPGPPGGQPQHF.

The rearrangement uses TRBV6-5 and TRBJ1-5; D is uncertain. CDR1 is MNHEY and CDR2 is SVGAGI in the germline V gene. There are 15 residues in the CDR3. Deletions cut 0 bases from V and 2 bases from J, with 8 bases between. CDR3 sequence: CASSYSVWGNQPQHF. The CDR3 coding sequence is TGTGCCAGCAGTTACTCGGTATGGGGCAATCAGCCCCAGCATTTT.

V is TRBV6-5 and J is TRBJ1-5, with 7 bases fitting TRBD1. This CDR3 region has 15 residues. From germline, CDR1 is MNHEY and CDR2 SVGAGI. J gave up 2 bases and V 4 bases, and 5 bases lay outside the gene matches. In nucleotides, the CDR3 is TGTGCCAGCAGTTCCGGGACAGTTGGCAATCAGCCCCAGCATTTT. Encoded protein: CASSSGTVGNQPQHF.

The chain joins TRBV5-4 to TRBJ1-2; D is unresolved. V lost 0 bases, J lost 1 base, and 16 bases lay in between. The CDR3 contains 17 residues. CDR1 and CDR2 (germline): SGHNT, YYREEE (reference sequence). The CDR3, as DNA: TGTGCCAGCAGCTTGGGCCCCCTCCTAACCATTAACTATGGCTACACCTTC. It codes for CASSLGPLLTINYGYTF.

V usage is TRBV7-8 and J usage is TRBJ1-2; TRBD1 is a possible D gene (5 bases). The CDR3 totals 14 residues. Germline values: CDR1 SGHVS, CDR2 FQNEAQ. Between the trimmed V and J ends, which lost 5 bases and 0 bases, there was a span of 10 bases. CDR3 coding DNA: TGTGCCAGCAGCCTGGGGGGGTCTAACTATGGCTACACCTTC. Its protein product is CASSLGGSNYGYTF.

The CDR3 here is CASSIGLSEQYF. CDR3 sequence (DNA): TGTGCCAGTAGTATCGGGCTCTCCGAGCAGTACTTC. This chain connects TRBV19 to TRBJ2-7; D uncertain. V was pared by 3 bases and J by 6 bases, with 9 bases between. The germline CDR1 and CDR2 sequences are LNHDA and SQIVND (reference sequence). This CDR3 contains 12 residues.

In this sample, this clone turned up once. The chain couples TRBV7-9 to TRBJ1-1; D is possibly TRBD1 (6 bases). V gave up 5 bases and J gave up 10 bases, with 14 bases separating them. CDR3 length: 12 amino acids. Per germline, CDR1 SEHNR and CDR2 FQNEAQ (reference sequence). CDR3 in amino acids: CASSLPGTRAFF. CDR3 coding DNA: TGTGCCAGCAGCCTACCCGGGACAAGAGCTTTCTTT.

This chain uses TRBV7-9 with TRBJ2-7, with 7 nucleotides matching TRBD1. CDR3 length: 14 residues. The germline gives CDR1 SEHNR, CDR2 FQNEAQ (reference sequence). The V and J ends lost 3 bases and 1 base, in that order; junction bases with no gene match: 3. The DNA for the CDR3 is TGTGCCAGCAGCTTCCGGGACAGTTCCTACGAGCAGTACTTC. As protein: CASSFRDSSYEQYF. The full variable domain, with the rest looked up from reference TRBV7-9 and TRBJ2-7, is DTGVSQNPRHKITKRGQNVTFRCDPISEHNRLYWYRQTLGQGPEFLTYFQNEAQLEKSRLLSDRFSAERPKGSFSTLEIQRTEQGDSAMYLCASSFRDSSYEQYFGPGTRLTVT.

The chain recombines TRBV6-5 with TRBJ1-2; TRBD1 might be the D (5 bases). The V gene lost 5 bases and the J gene lost 5 bases, with 12 bases spanning the gap. CDR1 is MNHEY, CDR2 SVGAGI, per germline. This CDR3 is 13 amino acids long. CDR3 in amino acids: CASSLGWGYGYTF. CDR3 nucleotide sequence: TGTGCCAGCAGTCTTGGTTGGGGGTATGGCTACACCTTC.

The V call is TRBV4-1, the J call TRBJ2-2; TRBD2 matches 7 bases. The CDR3 runs to 17 residues. The V segment lost 4 bases and the J segment 0 bases; nucleotides outside the gene matches: 8. Germline CDR1 and CDR2: MGHRA and YSYEKL. CDR3 loop: CASSPSQRGPNTGELFF. The CDR3 coding sequence is TGCGCCAGCAGCCCCAGCCAGCGGGGACCGAACACCGGGGAGCTGTTTTTT.

CDR3 protein: CASSVWNYGYTF. The DNA of the CDR3 is TGTGCCAGTAGTGTTTGGAACTATGGCTACACCTTC. V usage is TRBV19 and J usage is TRBJ1-2; D gene ambiguous. CDR3 length equals 12 residues. The V and J ends lost 5 bases and 2 bases respectively, with 6 bases between them. CDR1 is LNHDA and CDR2 is SQIVND in the germline V gene (reference sequence).

The chain combines TRBV11-2 with TRBJ1-4; D remains ambiguous. The CDR3 runs to 16 residues. Trimming took 0 bases from V and 8 from J, leaving 16 bases between them. Germline assignment: CDR1 SGHAT and CDR2 FQNNGV. The CDR3 loop is CASSLDQVRLPEKLFF. The CDR3 DNA is TGTGCCAGCAGCTTAGATCAAGTCAGGCTACCCGAAAAACTGTTTTTT.

This rearrangement joins TRBV5-4 to TRBJ2-1, with 8 positions matching TRBD2. CDR3 size: 15 residues. Trimming cost V 2 bases and J 6 bases; bases outside gene matches: 7. CDR1 and CDR2 from the germline V gene are SGHNT and YYREEE (reference sequence). CDR3 sequence: CASSLTGGQFNEQFF. The CDR3 region has the DNA TGTGCCAGCAGCTTAACGGGGGGGCAGTTCAATGAGCAGTTCTTC.

Points on this clone: Its ends do not fully match the called genes, so a read error is possible. The rearrangement uses TRBV5-8 and TRBJ1-2; a weak D match, TRBD1 (6 bases). The germline gives CDR1 SGHTS, CDR2 YDEGEE. This CDR3 has 13 amino acids. The CDR3 region is CASKPGHYYDYTF. CDR3 sequence (DNA): TGTGCCAGCAAGCCGGGACACTACTATGACTACACCTTC.